Listed below are T cell receptor beta chains from one sample, sequenced in a study of neurological immune-mediated disorders. TCRdb ran MiXCR on the 5' RACE reads and lists one entry per CDR3 protein. The table has under 30,000 distinct CDR3 sequences, over 5% seen once. Sequences were obtained from PBMCs. These TCRs come from a woman aged 40 to 55 in good health. Both conserved end residues are part of each CDR3. A D gene is named only where the DNA matches it firmly. Rows give clone size only sometimes, using once, few, many, or a class for an expanded clone.

d_call	j_call	v_call	clone_size	cdr3_nt	cdr3_aa
NA	TRBJ2-7	TRBV7-2	many	TGTGCCAGCAGCTTCATGTCGGCGGGGAACTACTACGAGCAGTACTTC	CASSFMSAGNYYEQYF
NA	TRBJ2-7	TRBV12-3/TRBV12-4	many	TGTGCCAGCAGTTTAGCCGAGTCCTACGAGCAGTACTTC	CASSLAESYEQYF
TRBD1	TRBJ2-6	TRBV18	many	TGTGCCAGCTCACCACAGGGGGCGAGCTCTGGGGCCAACGTCCTGACTTTC	CASSPQGASSGANVLTF
NA	TRBJ2-1	TRBV18	many	TGTGCCAGCTCGAAAAACAATGAGCAGTTCTTC	CASSKNNEQFF
TRBD2	TRBJ2-3	TRBV19	many	TGTGCCAGTAGGAGCGGGGGAGTCGGACTCACAGATACGCAGTATTTT	CASRSGGVGLTDTQYF
TRBD1	TRBJ1-6	TRBV3-1	many	TGTGCCAGCAGCCACCGACAGGGGGGGAAGAATTCACCCCTCCACTTT	CASSHRQGGKNSPLHF
NA	TRBJ2-7	TRBV5-1	many	TGCGCCAGCAGCTACGTTCTCCAGGGGAGCTCCTACGAGCAGTACTTC	CASSYVLQGSSYEQYF
NA	TRBJ1-2	TRBV3-1	many	TGTGCCAGCAGCCAGGAAGGGACGTTGGGTAACGGCTACACCTTC	CASSQEGTLGNGYTF
TRBD1	TRBJ1-3	TRBV6-5	many	TGTGCCAGCAGACCACAGGGGCCCTCTGGAAACACCATATATTTT	CASRPQGPSGNTIYF
NA	TRBJ1-4	TRBV20-1	many	TGCAGTGCGACCTTCAGGGATAATGAAAAACTGTTTTTT	CSATFRDNEKLFF
TRBD1	TRBJ2-3	TRBV5-8	few	TGTGCCAGCAGCTTGGATGGGACAGGCGATACGCAGTATTTT	CASSLDGTGDTQYF
TRBD1	TRBJ1-2	TRBV6-6	many	TGTGCCAGCAGAAGGGACAGAGGGGCCTATGGCTACACCTTC	CASRRDRGAYGYTF
TRBD2	TRBJ2-1	TRBV7-2	many	TGTGCCAGCAGCTTAGCCGGGAGGGGCCTTGGCGAGCAGTTCTTC	CASSLAGRGLGEQFF
NA	TRBJ1-3	TRBV7-9	many	TGTGCCAGCAGCTTTCCGGACTACAGGGTTCAGGTTAACGGAAACACCATATATTTT	CASSFPDYRVQVNGNTIYF
NA	TRBJ2-7	TRBV7-2	many	TGTGCCAGCAGCTTAGTAGTGACCTACGAGCAGTACTTC	CASSLVVTYEQYF
NA	TRBJ1-4	TRBV20-1	medium-sized	TGCAGGGGTGGGACAACTAATGAAAAACTGTTTTTT	CRGGTTNEKLFF
NA	TRBJ2-6	TRBV4-3	many	TGCGCCAGCAGCCAAGATGGGGGCGCTGGGGCCAACGTCCTGACTTTC	CASSQDGGAGANVLTF
NA	TRBJ2-5	TRBV6-1	many	TGTGCCAGCAGTGAATTAGAGGAGACCCAGTACTTC	CASSELEETQYF
TRBD1	TRBJ1-5	TRBV6-6	many	TGTGCCAGCAAAATCGGGACAGGGGGTGGTCAGCCCCAGCATTTT	CASKIGTGGGQPQHF
TRBD1	TRBJ2-4	TRBV10-3	many	TGTGCCACCCGCCCGGGACAGGGAAACATTCAGTACTTC	CATRPGQGNIQYF
TRBD2	TRBJ2-5	TRBV5-1	NA	TGCGCCAGCGGGTCTAGCGGGAGATGGGAGACCCAGTACTTC	CASGSSGRWETQYF
TRBD1	TRBJ1-5	TRBV20-1	many	TGCAGTGCTAGAGTGGGACAGGGTGGCCAGCCCCAGCATTTT	CSARVGQGGQPQHF
TRBD2	TRBJ2-1	TRBV20-1	many	TGCAGTGCTCAACGGACTAGCGGGGCATTTTACAATGAGCAGTTCTTC	CSAQRTSGAFYNEQFF
NA	TRBJ1-4	TRBV12-3/TRBV12-4	many	TGTGCCAGCAGCCGGGACAATAATGAAAAACTGTTTTTT	CASSRDNNEKLFF
NA	TRBJ2-7	TRBV12-3/TRBV12-4	medium-sized	TGTGCCAGCAGCTCAATGGGGGGCGCGTCCGAGCAGTACTTC	CASSSMGGASEQYF
NA	TRBJ2-2	TRBV6-5	many	TGTGCCAGCAGTCGGGGACTAAGAGGGGGCACCGGGGAGCTGTTTTTT	CASSRGLRGGTGELFF
NA	TRBJ2-1	TRBV4-2	many	TGTGCCAGCAGCCGGGCGGCGGGATACAATGAGCAGTTCTTC	CASSRAAGYNEQFF
NA	TRBJ1-1	TRBV29-1	NA	TGCAGCGTTGCAAAAACAGGGACCACTGAAGCTTTCTTT	CSVAKTGTTEAFF
NA	TRBJ1-5	TRBV6-2/TRBV6-3	many	TGTGCCAGCAGGACCTACGGTGCGGGCACTCAGCCCCAGCATTTT	CASRTYGAGTQPQHF
TRBD1	TRBJ2-7	TRBV5-6	many	TGTGCCAGCAGCTTAGGACAGGAGTACGAGCAGTACTTC	CASSLGQEYEQYF
NA	TRBJ1-4	TRBV18	many	TGTGCCAGCTCACAGGACGAGGAAAAACTGTTTTTT	CASSQDEEKLFF
NA	TRBJ1-2	TRBV19	many	TGTGCCAGTAGTATAGATCTGGCGGGGACCTACACCTTC	CASSIDLAGTYTF
NA	TRBJ2-6	TRBV28	many	TGTGCCAGCAGACATGCCTTCTCTGGGGCCAACGTCCTGACTTTC	CASRHAFSGANVLTF
TRBD2	TRBJ2-1	TRBV6-5	many	TGTGCCAGCAGTTACTCGATCTCCGGACTAGCAGGTGGTGAGCAGTTCTTC	CASSYSISGLAGGEQFF
NA	TRBJ2-1	TRBV5-5	many	TGTGCCAGCAGCTTGTATCAGAGCTCCTACAATGAGCAGTTCTTC	CASSLYQSSYNEQFF